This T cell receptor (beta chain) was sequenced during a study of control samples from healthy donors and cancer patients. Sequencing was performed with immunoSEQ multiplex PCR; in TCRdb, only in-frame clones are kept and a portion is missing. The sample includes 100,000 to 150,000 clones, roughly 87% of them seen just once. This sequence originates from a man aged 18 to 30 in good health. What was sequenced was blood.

CDR3 DNA: TGCGCCAGCAGCTTGGAACATGAGCAGTTCTTC. This codes for CASSLEHEQFF. The V gene is TRBV5-1, the J gene TRBJ2-1; D is unresolved. The germline CDR1 and CDR2 sequences are SGHRS and YFSETQ. The CDR3 length is 11 residues. V dropped 0 bases and J dropped 8 bases, with 3 bases sitting between them.